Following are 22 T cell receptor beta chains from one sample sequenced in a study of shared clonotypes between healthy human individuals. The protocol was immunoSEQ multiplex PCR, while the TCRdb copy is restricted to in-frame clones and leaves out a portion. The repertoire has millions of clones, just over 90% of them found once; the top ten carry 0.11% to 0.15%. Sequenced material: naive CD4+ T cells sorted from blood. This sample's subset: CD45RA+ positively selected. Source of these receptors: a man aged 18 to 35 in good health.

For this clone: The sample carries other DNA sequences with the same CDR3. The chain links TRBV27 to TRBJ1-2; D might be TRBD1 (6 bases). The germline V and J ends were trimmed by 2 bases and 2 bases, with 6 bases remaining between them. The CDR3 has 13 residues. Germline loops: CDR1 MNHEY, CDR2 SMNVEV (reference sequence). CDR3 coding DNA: TGTGCCAGCAGTTTAACAGGGAACTATGGCTACACCTTC. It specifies CASSLTGNYGYTF.

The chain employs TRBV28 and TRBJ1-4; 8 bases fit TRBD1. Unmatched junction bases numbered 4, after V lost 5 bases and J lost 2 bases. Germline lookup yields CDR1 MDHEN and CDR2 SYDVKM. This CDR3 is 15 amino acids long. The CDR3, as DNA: TGTGCCAGCAGTCCCCACAGGGGGACTAATGAAAAACTGTTTTTT. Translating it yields CASSPHRGTNEKLFF.

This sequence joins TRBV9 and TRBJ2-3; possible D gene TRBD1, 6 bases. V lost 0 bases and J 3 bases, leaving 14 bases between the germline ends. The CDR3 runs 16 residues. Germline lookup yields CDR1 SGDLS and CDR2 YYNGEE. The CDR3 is CASSVAARGSTDTQYF. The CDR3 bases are TGTGCCAGCAGCGTAGCCGCCAGGGGAAGTACAGATACGCAGTATTTT.

CDR3 loop: CASSPYGGAFDTQYF. DNA of the CDR3: TGTGCCAGCAGCCCTTATGGGGGCGCGTTCGATACGCAGTATTTT. The chain carries TRBV9 and TRBJ2-3, with D maybe TRBD1 (6 bases). Trimming cost V 4 bases and J 6 bases, with 18 bases left between them. Germline CDR1 SGDLS, CDR2 YYNGEE. The CDR3 sequence is 15 residues long.

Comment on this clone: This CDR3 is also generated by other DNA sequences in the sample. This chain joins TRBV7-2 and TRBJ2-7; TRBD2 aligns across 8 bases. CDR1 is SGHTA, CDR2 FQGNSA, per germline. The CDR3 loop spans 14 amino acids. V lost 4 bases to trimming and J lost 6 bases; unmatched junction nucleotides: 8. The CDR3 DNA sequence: TGTGCCAGCAGCTCAGGACTAGCAGGCATCGAGCAGTACTTC. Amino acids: CASSSGLAGIEQYF. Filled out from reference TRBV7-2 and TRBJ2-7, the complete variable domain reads GAGVSQSPSNKVTEKGKDVELRCDPISGHTALYWYRQSLGQGLEFLIYFQGNSAPDKSGLPSDRFSAERTGGSVSTLTIQRTQQEDSAVYLCASSSGLAGIEQYFGPGTRLTVT.

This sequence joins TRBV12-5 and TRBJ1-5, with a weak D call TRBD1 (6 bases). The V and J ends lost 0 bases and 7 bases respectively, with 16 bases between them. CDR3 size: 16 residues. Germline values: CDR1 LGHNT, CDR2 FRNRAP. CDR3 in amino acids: CASGLVLGGAIQPQHF. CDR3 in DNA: TGTGCTAGTGGTTTGGTACTCGGGGGGGCTATCCAGCCCCAGCATTTT.

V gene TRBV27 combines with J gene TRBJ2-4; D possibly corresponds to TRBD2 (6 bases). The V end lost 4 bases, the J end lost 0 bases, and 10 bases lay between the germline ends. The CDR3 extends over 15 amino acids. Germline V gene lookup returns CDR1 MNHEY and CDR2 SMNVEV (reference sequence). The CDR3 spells CASSSREVAKNIQYF. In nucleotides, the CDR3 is TGTGCCAGCAGTTCCAGGGAGGTAGCCAAAAACATTCAGTACTTC.

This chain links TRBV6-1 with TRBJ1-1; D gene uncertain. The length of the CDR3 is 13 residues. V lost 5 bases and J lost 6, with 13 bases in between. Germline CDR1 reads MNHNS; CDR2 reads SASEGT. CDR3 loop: CASSTRWEAEAFF. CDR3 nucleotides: TGTGCCAGCAGTACCAGGTGGGAAGCTGAAGCTTTCTTT.

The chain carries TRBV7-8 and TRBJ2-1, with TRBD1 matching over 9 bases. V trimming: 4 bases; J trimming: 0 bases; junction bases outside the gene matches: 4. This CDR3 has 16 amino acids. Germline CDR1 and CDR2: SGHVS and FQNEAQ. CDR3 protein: CASSSGQGGSYNEQFF. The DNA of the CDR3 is TGTGCCAGCAGCTCGGGACAGGGAGGCTCCTACAATGAGCAGTTCTTC.

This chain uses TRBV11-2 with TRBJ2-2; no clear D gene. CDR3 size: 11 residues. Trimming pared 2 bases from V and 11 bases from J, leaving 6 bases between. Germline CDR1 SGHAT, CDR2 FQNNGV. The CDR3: CASSLYVELFF. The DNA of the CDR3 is TGTGCCAGCAGCTTATACGTTGAGCTGTTTTTT.

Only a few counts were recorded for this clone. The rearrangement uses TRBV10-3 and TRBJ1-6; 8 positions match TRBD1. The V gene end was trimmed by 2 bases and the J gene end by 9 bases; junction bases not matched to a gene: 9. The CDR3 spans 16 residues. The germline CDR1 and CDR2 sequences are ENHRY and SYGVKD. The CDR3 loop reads CAISEGGQVLGSPLHF. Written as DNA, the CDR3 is TGTGCCATCAGTGAGGGGGGACAGGTGCTCGGTTCACCCCTCCACTTT.

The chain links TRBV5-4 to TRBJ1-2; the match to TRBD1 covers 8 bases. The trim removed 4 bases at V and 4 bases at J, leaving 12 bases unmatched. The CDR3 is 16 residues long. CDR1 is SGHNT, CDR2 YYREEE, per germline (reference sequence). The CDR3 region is CASSAQKGQGGYGYTF. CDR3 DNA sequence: TGTGCCAGCAGCGCACAGAAAGGACAGGGAGGCTATGGCTACACCTTC.

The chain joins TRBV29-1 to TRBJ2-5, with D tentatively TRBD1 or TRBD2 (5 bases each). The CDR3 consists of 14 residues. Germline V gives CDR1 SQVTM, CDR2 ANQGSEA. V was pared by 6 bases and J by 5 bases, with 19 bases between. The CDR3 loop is CSVASDWGKETQYF. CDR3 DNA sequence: TGCAGCGTCGCTTCGGACTGGGGGAAGGAGACCCAGTACTTC.

CDR3 sequence (DNA): TGTGCCTGGGGGACCAACACTGAAGCTTTCTTT. This sequence encodes CAWGTNTEAFF. The chain couples TRBV30 to TRBJ1-1; weak D call: TRBD1 (5 bases). Trimming shortened V by 5 bases and J by 2 bases, and 6 bases separated the two germline ends. The CDR3 runs 11 residues. Per germline, CDR1 GTSNPN and CDR2 SVGIG (reference sequence).

The CDR3 sequence: CAISESKVPTDTQYF. As DNA, the CDR3 is TGTGCCATCAGTGAGTCGAAAGTTCCCACAGATACGCAGTATTTT. V usage is TRBV10-3 and J usage is TRBJ2-3; D is unresolved. Trimming removed 0 bases from V and 2 bases from J, with 9 bases in between. The CDR3 covers 15 residues. The germline V gene has CDR1 ENHRY and CDR2 SYGVKD.

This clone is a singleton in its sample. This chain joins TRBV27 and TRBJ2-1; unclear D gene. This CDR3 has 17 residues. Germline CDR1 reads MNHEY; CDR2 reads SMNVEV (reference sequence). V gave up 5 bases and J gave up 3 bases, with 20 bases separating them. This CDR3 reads CASSPNSYYSSYNEQFF. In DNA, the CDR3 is TGTGCCAGCAGTCCTAACTCCTACTATTCCAGCTACAATGAGCAGTTCTTC.

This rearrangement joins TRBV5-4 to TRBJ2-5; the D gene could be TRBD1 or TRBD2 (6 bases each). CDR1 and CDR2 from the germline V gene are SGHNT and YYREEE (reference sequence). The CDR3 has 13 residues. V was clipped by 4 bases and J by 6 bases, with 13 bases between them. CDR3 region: CASSSRGGQTQYF. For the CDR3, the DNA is TGTGCCAGCAGCAGTAGAGGGGGGCAGACCCAGTACTTC.

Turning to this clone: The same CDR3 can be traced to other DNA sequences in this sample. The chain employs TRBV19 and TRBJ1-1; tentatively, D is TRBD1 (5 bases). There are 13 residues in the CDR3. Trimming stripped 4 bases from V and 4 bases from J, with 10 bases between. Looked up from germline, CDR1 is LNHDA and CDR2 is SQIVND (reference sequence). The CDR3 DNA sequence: TGTGCCAGTAGTACGCAGGGAGGCACTGAAGCTTTCTTT. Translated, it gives CASSTQGGTEAFF. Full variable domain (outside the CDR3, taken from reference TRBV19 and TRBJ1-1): DGGITQSPKYLFRKEGQNVTLSCEQNLNHDAMYWYRQDPGQGLRLIYYSQIVNDFQKGDIAEGYSVSREKKESFPLTVTSAQKNPTAFYLCASSTQGGTEAFFGQGTRLTVV.

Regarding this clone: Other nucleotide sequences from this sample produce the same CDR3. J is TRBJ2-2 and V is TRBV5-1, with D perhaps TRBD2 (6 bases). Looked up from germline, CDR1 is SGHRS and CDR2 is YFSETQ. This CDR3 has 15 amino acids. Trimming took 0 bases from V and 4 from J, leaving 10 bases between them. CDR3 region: CASSLAGVGTGELFF. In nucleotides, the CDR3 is TGCGCCAGCAGCTTGGCGGGAGTGGGCACCGGGGAGCTGTTTTTT.

CDR3 nucleotide sequence: TGTGCCAGCAGTTCGGGACAGGGGGTTCCCTACGAGCAGTACTTC. It specifies CASSSGQGVPYEQYF. The chain combines TRBV5-4 with TRBJ2-7; 11 positions match TRBD1. Trimming removed 5 bases from V and 2 bases from J; junction bases left unmatched: 6. The CDR3 covers 15 residues. Germline-derived CDR1 and CDR2 are SGHNT and YYREEE (reference sequence). The full variable domain, with the rest looked up from reference TRBV5-4 and TRBJ2-7, is ETGVTQSPTHLIKTRGQQVTLRCSSQSGHNTVSWYQQALGQGPQFIFQYYREEENGRGNFPPRFSGLQFPNYSSELNVNALELDDSALYLCASSSGQGVPYEQYFGPGTRLTVT.

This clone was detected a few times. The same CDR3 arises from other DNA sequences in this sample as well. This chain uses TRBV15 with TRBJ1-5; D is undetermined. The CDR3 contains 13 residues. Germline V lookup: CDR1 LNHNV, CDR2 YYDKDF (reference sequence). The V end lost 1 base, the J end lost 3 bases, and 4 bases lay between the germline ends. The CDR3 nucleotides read TGTGCCACCAGCAGAGCTAACAATCAGCCCCAGCATTTT. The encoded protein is CATSRANNQPQHF.

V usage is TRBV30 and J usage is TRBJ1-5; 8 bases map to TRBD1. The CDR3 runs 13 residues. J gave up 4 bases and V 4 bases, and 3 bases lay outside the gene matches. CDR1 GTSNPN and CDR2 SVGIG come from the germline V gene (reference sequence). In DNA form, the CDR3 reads TGTGCCTGGAAGCAGGGGGCAAATCAGCCCCAGCATTTT. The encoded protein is CAWKQGANQPQHF.